A selection of T cell receptor beta chains follows, all from one sample in a study of T-cell memory formation after mild COVID-19. TCRdb used MiXCR to reprocess the 5' RACE reads, holding one entry per CDR3 protein. The top ten hold under 15% of the sample, which has 470,000 or so distinct CDR3 sequences, about 23% seen once. Material for sequencing was PBMCs or a T cell subset sorted from them (not recorded which). The receptors shown here come from an adult woman who had mild COVID-19 (a few samples of this study predate the infection). Cell type and time point are not known. The CDR3 runs from the conserved cysteine through the conserved F or W. The D gene is left open where the match is weak. Expanded clones are given a class, and other clones once, few, many or no size at all.

j_call d_call clone_size v_call cdr3_nt cdr3_aa
TRBJ2-1 - - TRBV6-2/TRBV6-3 TGTGCCAGCAGCCTCCGGGACAATCATGAGCAGTTCTTC CASSLRDNHEQFF
TRBJ2-1 - - TRBV4-1 TGCGCCAGCAGCCAGAAAAGTGAGGAGCAGTTCTTC CASSQKSEEQFF
TRBJ2-5 TRBD2 few TRBV2 TGTGCCAGCAGTGGTGGGCCGCGGCGGGAGGAGACCCAGTACTTC CASSGGPRREETQYF
TRBJ1-1 - - TRBV2 TGTGCCAGCAGTGACCGGGACTACGGCACTGAAGCTTTCTTT CASSDRDYGTEAFF
TRBJ2-3 - - TRBV14 TGTGCCAGCAGCCAAGAGCCCCCAGGGAGCTCTAGCACAGATACGCAGTATTTT CASSQEPPGSSSTDTQYF
TRBJ2-7 TRBD1 few TRBV5-1 TGCGCCAGCTCCTACACAGGGGGCAACTACGAGCAGTACTTC CASSYTGGNYEQYF
TRBJ2-1 - - TRBV7-2 TGTGCCAGCAGCGACCCGGGCGGGGAGTCGTCCAATGAGCAGTTCTTC CASSDPGGESSNEQFF
TRBJ1-6 - - TRBV7-9 TGTGCCAGCAGCTTCCGGGAGCCGTATTCACCCCTCCACTTT CASSFREPYSPLHF
TRBJ2-3 - - TRBV7-2 TGTGCCAGCAGCTTAGCCCTCCGACGAGACCTCGGCACAGATACGCAGTATTTT CASSLALRRDLGTDTQYF
TRBJ2-2 - - TRBV5-1 TGCGCCAGCAGCCCACAGGGTTATAACACCGGGGAGCTGTTTTTT CASSPQGYNTGELFF
TRBJ2-5 - few TRBV7-2 TGTGCCAGCAGCTTTTCCGGGCCGGGAAAAGAGACCCAGTACTTC CASSFSGPGKETQYF
TRBJ1-5 - - TRBV5-5 TGTGCCAGCAGCCCTCGCGCAACTTATAGCAATCAGCCCCAGCATTTT CASSPRATYSNQPQHF
TRBJ2-1 - - TRBV7-9 TGTGCCAGCAGCTCAAGCAACGGGGTCTATGAGCAGTTCTTC CASSSSNGVYEQFF
TRBJ1-1 TRBD1 - TRBV6-6 TGTGCCAGCAGTTCAACAGGGGGGACCGGATCTTTCTTT CASSSTGGTGSFF
TRBJ2-7 TRBD2 few TRBV5-4 TGTGCCAGCAGCCTCGTGGGGCTAGCGGGAGGTAGGAACGAGCAGTACTTC CASSLVGLAGGRNEQYF
TRBJ2-7 - - TRBV12-3/TRBV12-4 TGTGCCAGCAGTTTTTACTACGAGCAGTACTTC CASSFYYEQYF
TRBJ2-5 - - TRBV12-3/TRBV12-4 TGTGCCAGCAGTGGAACTAGTCACCAAGAGACCCAGTACTTC CASSGTSHQETQYF
TRBJ1-2 - few TRBV3-1 TGTGCCAGCAGCCAAGTGCCGCTCGGCTACACCTTC CASSQVPLGYTF
TRBJ2-4 - few TRBV11-1 TGTGCCAGCGGTCGGGGCGGGATCACGGCCAAAAACATTCAGTACTTC CASGRGGITAKNIQYF
TRBJ1-1 - - TRBV29-1 TGCAGCGTGATACAGGGGAACACTGAAGCTTTCTTT CSVIQGNTEAFF
TRBJ1-4 - - TRBV13 TGTGCCAGCAGCTTCCAGGGAACCAGGGGAGAAAAACTGTTTTTT CASSFQGTRGEKLFF
TRBJ2-2 - - TRBV20-1 TGCAGTGCTTACCGGGACGGACTCACCACCGGGGAGCTGTTTTTT CSAYRDGLTTGELFF
TRBJ2-1 - few TRBV7-3 TGTGCCAGCAGCTGGGGGAGCGCATACAATGAGCAGTTCTTC CASSWGSAYNEQFF
TRBJ2-2 TRBD1 - TRBV12-3/TRBV12-4 TGTGCCAGCAGTCTCAACAGGGGAAGGGTCACCGGGGAGCTGTTTTTT CASSLNRGRVTGELFF
TRBJ2-3 TRBD2 - TRBV6-6 TGTGCCAGCAGTTACCGACTAGCGGGGGACGTCACAGATACGCAGTATTTT CASSYRLAGDVTDTQYF
TRBJ1-2 TRBD1 - TRBV2 TGTGCCAGCAGTGGACAGGGAGGCGGCTACACCTTC CASSGQGGGYTF
TRBJ2-7 - few TRBV6-2/TRBV6-3 TGTGCCAGCAAGATCAGAACAGGCCAGAAGGACGAGCAGTACTTC CASKIRTGQKDEQYF
TRBJ2-7 - few TRBV7-9 TGTGCCAGCAGCTTTGGGGAGCAGGGCTACGAGCAGTACTTC CASSFGEQGYEQYF
TRBJ1-3 - - TRBV6-5 TGTGCCAGCAGTTATGGACTAACTGGAAACACCATATATTTT CASSYGLTGNTIYF
TRBJ2-7 - - TRBV25-1 TGTGCCAGCAGTGTCGCCGGGGGCCGGGAGCAGTACTTC CASSVAGGREQYF
TRBJ1-6 - - TRBV7-8 TGTGCCAGCAGGGCAGGGGATAATTCACCCCTCCACTTT CASRAGDNSPLHF
TRBJ1-5 - few TRBV20-1 TGCAGTGCTAGAGATGGGACACAGAATCAGCCCCAGCATTTT CSARDGTQNQPQHF
TRBJ2-1 - - TRBV24-1 TGTGCCACCAGTGACCAGGGGAGCTCCTACAATGAGCAGTTCTTC CATSDQGSSYNEQFF
TRBJ2-7 - few TRBV3-1 TGTGCCAGCAGCTGGACACAAACCTACGAGCAGTACTTC CASSWTQTYEQYF
TRBJ2-3 - few TRBV24-1 TGTGCCACCAGTGATTGGGATACGCAGTATTTT CATSDWDTQYF
TRBJ2-3 - - TRBV20-1 TGCAGTGCTGATCCGGGAGGCACAGATACGCAGTATTTT CSADPGGTDTQYF